These 16 T cell receptor beta chains originate from one sample sequenced in a study of blood T cell repertoires in COVID-19. Only in-frame clones appear in the TCRdb table, and some are missing; sequencing was by immunoSEQ multiplex PCR. The table shows roughly 100,000 clones, with over 75% occurring only once. Input material: peripheral blood. The receptors were gathered from a man aged 50 to 59 with acute or convalescent COVID-19.

This clone is a singleton in its sample. This same CDR3 is encoded by further DNA sequences in the sample. The chain carries TRBV5-1 and TRBJ1-6, with 8 nucleotides matching TRBD1. The CDR3 totals 15 residues. The V gene's germline CDR1 is SGHRS and CDR2 YFSETQ. After removal of 4 bases from V and 5 bases from J, the junction contained 5 bases not matched to a gene. DNA of the CDR3: TGCGCCAGCAGCCTACAGGGGGGAGATAATTCACCCCTCCACTTT. Its protein product is CASSLQGGDNSPLHF.

This clone is a singleton in its sample. The chain combines TRBV9 with TRBJ2-4; 7 bases fit TRBD2. V lost 4 bases, J lost 0 bases, and 4 bases stayed unmatched. The germline V gene encodes CDR1 SGDLS and CDR2 YYNGEE. The CDR3 length is 15 residues. CDR3 nucleotides: TGTGCCAGCAGCAATAGCGGGTTAGCCAAAAACATTCAGTACTTC. Translated, it gives CASSNSGLAKNIQYF. Combining the CDR3 with reference TRBV9 and TRBJ2-4 gives the whole variable domain DSGVTQTPKHLITATGQRVTLRCSPRSGDLSVYWYQQSLDQGLQFLIQYYNGEERAKGNILERFSAQQFPDLHSELNLSSLELGDSALYFCASSNSGLAKNIQYFGAGTRLSVL.

The V and J genes are TRBV3-1 (or the pseudogene TRBV3-2) and TRBJ2-7; 8 bases line up with TRBD1. Germline CDR1 and CDR2: LGHDT and YNNKEL (reference sequence). The CDR3 sequence is 14 residues long. Trimming cost V 3 bases and J 2 bases; bases outside gene matches: 3. The chain's CDR3 is CASSQGDRTYEQYF. The CDR3 DNA reads TGTGCCAGCAGCCAGGGGGACAGGACCTACGAGCAGTACTTC.

V is TRBV2 and J is TRBJ2-1; 7 bases are shared with TRBD1. From germline, CDR1 is SNHLY and CDR2 FYNNEI. The CDR3 has 12 amino acids. Germline trimming cut 7 bases from V and 7 bases from J; bases unmatched to any gene: 4. The CDR3 loop is CASNEQGNEQFF. CDR3 DNA: TGTGCCAGCAACGAACAGGGGAATGAGCAGTTCTTC.

There are a few counts of this clone. The chain links TRBV6-5 to TRBJ2-7; TRBD1 matches 10 bases. The CDR3 loop spans 15 amino acids. The germline V gene encodes CDR1 MNHEY and CDR2 SVGAGI. Trimming at V came to 6 bases and at J to 5 bases, leaving 10 bases not matched to a gene. The chain's CDR3 is CASRESGTGEHEQYF. As DNA, the CDR3 is TGTGCCAGCAGGGAGTCCGGGACAGGGGAACACGAGCAGTACTTC.

The chain has TRBV5-1 and TRBJ2-7; 12 bases agree with TRBD2. This CDR3 has 15 residues. Germline lookup yields CDR1 SGHRS and CDR2 YFSETQ. Losses at the gene ends were 4 bases for V and 3 bases for J; bases not matched to a gene: 5. CDR3 bases: TGCGCCAGCAGCCAAACTAGCGGGGGGCGCTACGAGCAGTACTTC. Translated: CASSQTSGGRYEQYF.

The gene calls are TRBV5-4 and TRBJ1-6; no clear D. Trimming removed 2 bases from V and 7 bases from J, with 7 bases in between. Germline CDR1 and CDR2: SGHNT and YYREEE (reference sequence). This CDR3 comprises 13 residues. Here the CDR3 DNA reads TGTGCCAGCAGCTTAACAGAGAATTCACCCCTCCACTTT. This gives the protein CASSLTENSPLHF.

The genes are TRBV4-1 and TRBJ2-7; TRBD1 is a possible D gene (5 bases). Trimming cost V 4 bases and J 5 bases, with 18 bases left between them. Per germline, CDR1 MGHRA and CDR2 YSYEKL. The CDR3 is 15 residues long. The CDR3 bases are TGCGCCAGCAGCCCCTCCCAGGGTAGGGCGCACGAGCAGTACTTC. Protein: CASSPSQGRAHEQYF.

J is TRBJ2-3 and V is TRBV4-1; D gene unclear. CDR1 MGHRA and CDR2 YSYEKL come from the germline V gene. Trimming pared 1 base from V and 2 bases from J, leaving 19 bases between. There are 18 residues in the CDR3. The CDR3 sequence: CASSQGESPGKPTDTQYF. In DNA, the CDR3 is TGCGCCAGCAGCCAAGGCGAGAGCCCAGGAAAACCCACAGATACGCAGTATTTT.

This sequence joins TRBV12-3 or TRBV12-4 and TRBJ1-2, with D possibly being TRBD1 (6 bases). CDR3 length equals 13 residues. With 6 bases removed from V and 2 bases from J, the gap between germline ends came to 10 bases. The chain's CDR3 is CASSPGQNYGYTF. CDR3 sequence (DNA): TGTGCCAGCAGCCCAGGACAGAACTATGGCTACACCTTC.

CDR3 nucleotides: TGTGCCAGCCTACCGGGTGCGTCCTACGAGCAGTACTTC. Its translation is CASLPGASYEQYF. This chain joins TRBV6-6 and TRBJ2-7; no clear D. Trimming removed 8 bases at V and 1 base at J, with 12 bases between. The CDR3 length is 13 residues. Germline lookup yields CDR1 MNHNY and CDR2 SVGAGI (reference sequence).

The chain combines TRBV7-3 with TRBJ2-1, with a tentative D call TRBD2 (6 bases). Trimming pared 4 bases from V and 4 bases from J, leaving 8 bases between. The CDR3 is 13 amino acids. CDR1 SGHTA and CDR2 FQGTGA come from the germline V gene. The CDR3 DNA is TGTGCCAGCAGCTCGGGACTTTACAATGAGCAGTTCTTC. Protein: CASSSGLYNEQFF.

The V call is TRBV2, the J call TRBJ2-7; D unclear. This CDR3 spans 15 amino acids. The germline V and J ends were trimmed by 6 bases and 2 bases, with 17 bases remaining between them. Germline loops: CDR1 SNHLY, CDR2 FYNNEI. As DNA, the CDR3 is TGTGCCAGCAGCCCTCGTACTGAACTTCCCTACGAGCAGTACTTC. Its translation is CASSPRTELPYEQYF.

J is TRBJ2-2 and V is TRBV9, with TRBD2 matching over 8 bases. Germline CDR1 and CDR2: SGDLS and YYNGEE. After removal of 4 bases from V and 5 bases from J, the junction contained 7 bases not matched to a gene. This CDR3 has 15 amino acids. CDR3 DNA: TGTGCCAGCAGCACGGGACTAGGTGGGACCGGGGAGCTGTTTTTT. Translating it yields CASSTGLGGTGELFF.

The chain uses TRBV10-3 and TRBJ2-6; D is perhaps TRBD1 (5 bases). The V gene's germline CDR1 is ENHRY and CDR2 SYGVKD. Trimming pared 7 bases from V and 1 base from J, leaving 11 bases between. The CDR3 has 15 amino acids. The CDR3 DNA sequence: TGTGCCATCAACCAACCAGGGTCTGGGGCCAACGTCCTGACTTTC. As protein: CAINQPGSGANVLTF.

The chain couples TRBV28 to TRBJ1-4; D possibly corresponds to TRBD1 (6 bases). The germline CDR1 and CDR2 sequences are MDHEN and SYDVKM. This CDR3 is 15 amino acids long. V was clipped by 2 bases and J by 13 bases, with 20 bases between them. The chain's CDR3 is CASSLLDRPLDGLFF. The CDR3 DNA reads as TGTGCCAGCAGTTTACTCGACAGGCCCTTAGATGGACTGTTTTTT.